This TCR beta chain was captured by sequencing in a study of cytomegalovirus exposure and HLA in healthy donors. Study conclusions and caveats: In a later analysis, donors in an Asian-associated ancestry cluster reportedly had fewer N-insertions in productive TCRs than the cohort mean.

Concerning this clone: Its antigen is not known.

Vbeta (60) and Jbeta (13) primers were used in the PCR. Clones were sequenced by immunoSEQ multiplex PCR, and TCRdb holds only the in-frame ones, with some missing. The table records around 140,000 clones, 70% to 85% of them present only once. The clonotype was recovered from a woman aged 60 to 75 in good health and CMV-seropositive. Specimen: PBMCs.

The CDR3: CASSLGGPGQGIGNIQYF. CDR3 sequence (DNA): TGCGCCAGCAGCTTGGGAGGCCCGGGACAGGGTATAGGAAACATTCAGTACTTC. The chain couples TRBV5-1 to TRBJ2-4; 9 bases are shared with TRBD1. Germline values: CDR1 SGHRS, CDR2 YFSETQ. This CDR3 is built from 18 residues. The V gene end was trimmed by 0 bases and the J gene end by 6 bases; junction bases not matched to a gene: 13.